The present T cell receptor beta chain was sequenced within a study of cytomegalovirus exposure and HLA in healthy donors (dated by TCRdb to 2015 to 2018). Some background on the complete study: A later analysis indicated that the 90 to 150 validation repertoires were generated on the platform also employed for the roughly 650 repertoires of the first cohort. The study aimed to test whether cataloging public T cell receptors could reveal signatures of past pathogen exposure. Along with the 666-subject first cohort, a separate validation cohort of around 110 different subjects was used. High-throughput TCR immunosequencing, statistical association of individual TCRs with disease status, and machine learning were combined to predict cytomegalovirus infection status. On the study overall, not on this receptor specifically: Most TCR sequences were observed very rarely across donors, whereas some public TCRs were present in many individuals. In a later analysis, TCRs clustered in the first cohort were found to also tend to co-occur in the 120 validation repertoires, with about 94% of cluster scores above 0. A later analysis had no HLA typing for the validation cohort, so co-occurrence there was scored across all 110 or so repertoires. The classifier was reported to diagnose cytomegalovirus status with high specificity and sensitivity in both the original cohort and the validation cohort. In vitro tests confirmed that a few of the cytomegalovirus-associated TCR beta chains recognize cytomegalovirus antigens. The study listed 164 TCR beta chains as associated with cytomegalovirus. It was suggested by the authors that the approach could potentially be generalized to other disease states and immunological phenotypes.

Library preparation used the immunoSEQ multiplex PCR assay. Processing in the source paper ran as follows. A statistical classification framework was developed to diagnose cytomegalovirus status using the catalog of TCR beta chain sequences. TCRdb took this table from immuneACCESS and kept in-frame rearrangements with V and J called. Such tables lack part of the clones; where checked against another copy, unresolved V genes explain under half of the gap, and the rest is unexplained. The V and J calls and clone size come from that table; D and trimming were worked out from the DNA. This sample has 110,000 to 150,000 clones in its table, and 85% to 90% of those were observed once. The ten largest make up about 6.7% of the sample. Details on this clone: Its antigen is currently not known. Base-call qualities are not available, and no considerably larger clone is one nucleotide away.

The donors were included in the validation cohort of some 120 subjects, a group kept apart from the roughly 670-subject first cohort. According to the germline V gene, CDR1 reads KGHSH and CDR2 reads LQKENI. The CDR3 holds 17 amino acids from the cysteine to the phenylalanine. The read is trimmed to its CDR3 DNA, 51 bases read in frame from base 1. V loses 6 bases at its end and J loses 4 bases; junction bases beyond the gene matches: 14. The sequence was collected from a woman aged 25 to 39 in good health and CMV-seropositive. Sequencing was performed on PBMCs. This receptor chain uses TRBV18 and TRBJ1-5; 8 bases in the middle match TRBD1. The nucleotide sequence reads as follows: TGTGCCAGCTCTCTCAATCAGGGGGCGTCTCAAAATCAGCCCCAGCATTTT. It translates as CASSLNQGASQNQPQHF.